Shown below are 27 T cell receptor beta chains from a single sample sequenced in a study of blood T cell repertoires in COVID-19. Measured with immunoSEQ multiplex PCR; TCRdb has only the in-frame clones, and not every one. The sample yields approximately 210,000 clones, around 81% seen once. The sequenced sample was peripheral blood. These receptors came from a man in his fifties or sixties with COVID-19, enrolled during active disease.

The chain combines TRBV18 with TRBJ2-1, with D possibly matching TRBD2 (5 bases). There are 11 residues in the CDR3. The V gene lost 6 bases and the J gene lost 9 bases, with 9 bases spanning the gap. Germline lookup yields CDR1 KGHSH and CDR2 LQKENI. CDR3 sequence: CASSERGEQFF. CDR3 nucleotide sequence: TGTGCCAGCTCGGAACGGGGTGAGCAGTTCTTC.

The chain carries TRBV2 and TRBJ2-2; weak D call: TRBD1 (6 bases). CDR1 is SNHLY and CDR2 is FYNNEI in the germline V gene. This CDR3 has 13 residues. V lost 7 bases and J 3 bases, leaving 9 bases between the germline ends. Here the CDR3 reads CASKGEYTGELFF. CDR3 DNA sequence: TGTGCCAGCAAGGGGGAGTACACCGGGGAGCTGTTTTTT.

This rearrangement joins TRBV28 to TRBJ2-6; D may be TRBD2 (7 bases). The CDR3 runs to 16 residues. V was pared by 6 bases and J by 2 bases, with 14 bases between. The germline V gene has CDR1 MDHEN and CDR2 SYDVKM. CDR3 region: CASSLRGGTGANVLTF. As DNA, the CDR3 is TGTGCCAGCAGCCTTAGGGGGGGCACTGGGGCCAACGTCCTGACTTTC.

The rearrangement joins TRBV29-1 to TRBJ2-2, with D perhaps TRBD1 (5 bases). The length of the CDR3 is 14 residues. V lost 5 bases and J lost 5, with 15 bases in between. Germline CDR1 is SQVTM and CDR2 is ANQGSEA. The CDR3 bases are TGCAGCGTTCGCCTGATAAGGGGAACCGGGGAGCTGTTTTTT. Translating it yields CSVRLIRGTGELFF.

The chain has TRBV27 and TRBJ2-5; D may be TRBD2 (7 bases). CDR1 and CDR2 (germline): MNHEY, SMNVEV (reference sequence). The CDR3 has 14 amino acids. Between the trimmed V and J ends, which lost 4 bases and 5 bases, there was a span of 14 bases. CDR3 nucleotides: TGTGCCAGCAGTTGGGGGGGCGCGAGGGAGACCCAGTACTTC. Protein product: CASSWGGARETQYF.

The gene calls are TRBV15 and TRBJ1-5; D call uncertain. The CDR3 has 15 residues. V lost 0 bases, J lost 5 bases, and 11 bases lay in between. Germline V gene data show CDR1 as LNHNV and CDR2 as YYDKDF (reference sequence). CDR3 amino acids: CATSRDSVVYQPQHF. The CDR3, as DNA: TGTGCCACCAGCAGAGATTCGGTAGTCTATCAGCCCCAGCATTTT.

This chain links TRBV7-9 with TRBJ1-2; 7 nucleotides align to TRBD1. Germline CDR1 and CDR2: SEHNR and FQNEAQ (reference sequence). The CDR3 is 18 residues long. The junction had 17 bases not matched to a gene; V was cut back by 1 base and J by 6 bases. The CDR3 here is CASSLERFRTGVGDGYTF. The CDR3 DNA sequence: TGTGCCAGCAGCTTAGAACGTTTTAGGACAGGAGTGGGAGATGGCTACACCTTC.

The chain combines TRBV14 with TRBJ2-5; 8 nucleotides line up with TRBD1. The length of the CDR3 is 13 residues. The V gene's germline CDR1 is SGHDN and CDR2 FVKESK. With 4 bases clipped from V and 5 bases from J, the junction kept 3 bases outside the gene matches. The CDR3 region is CASSRQGRETQYF. CDR3 DNA: TGTGCCAGCAGCCGACAGGGGAGGGAGACCCAGTACTTC.

The chain joins TRBV19 to TRBJ1-5; D is undetermined. Trimming shortened V by 2 bases and J by 0 bases, and 11 bases separated the two germline ends. Germline loops: CDR1 LNHDA, CDR2 SQIVND (reference sequence). The CDR3 extends over 16 amino acids. The CDR3 spells CASSINDIYSNQPQHF. The DNA for the CDR3 is TGTGCCAGTAGTATAAATGACATCTATAGCAATCAGCCCCAGCATTTT. Filled out from reference TRBV19 and TRBJ1-5, the complete variable domain reads DGGITQSPKYLFRKEGQNVTLSCEQNLNHDAMYWYRQDPGQGLRLIYYSQIVNDFQKGDIAEGYSVSREKKESFPLTVTSAQKNPTAFYLCASSINDIYSNQPQHFGDGTRLSIL.

The chain has TRBV7-9 and TRBJ1-6; 8 nucleotides align to TRBD1. This CDR3 contains 15 residues. The germline V gene encodes CDR1 SEHNR and CDR2 FQNEAQ (reference sequence). The ends lost 4 bases at V and 7 bases at J; junction bases unmatched: 6. CDR3: CASSSGQGGNSPLHF. CDR3 in DNA: TGTGCCAGCAGCTCCGGACAGGGCGGCAATTCACCCCTCCACTTT.

This sequence joins TRBV6-5 and TRBJ1-2, with D perhaps matching TRBD1 (6 bases). Germline CDR1 reads MNHEY; CDR2 reads SVGAGI. Trimming pared 0 bases from V and 8 bases from J, leaving 19 bases between. The CDR3 has 16 amino acids. This CDR3 is CASSYSSNRGARGYTF. In DNA, the CDR3 is TGTGCCAGCAGTTACTCGAGTAATCGGGGGGCGAGGGGCTACACCTTC.

This clone came up a few times. This chain links TRBV5-1 with TRBJ1-4, with 10 bases aligning to TRBD1. Germline loops: CDR1 SGHRS, CDR2 YFSETQ. The CDR3 runs 15 residues. Trimming cost V 2 bases and J 8 bases; bases outside gene matches: 6. DNA for the CDR3: TGCGCCAGCAGCTTAACCGGGACAGGGGCGGAAAAACTGTTTTTT. Translation gives CASSLTGTGAEKLFF. Supplemented by reference TRBV5-1 and TRBJ1-4, the full variable domain reads KAGVTQTPRYLIKTRGQQVTLSCSPISGHRSVSWYQQTPGQGLQFLFEYFSETQRNKGNFPGRFSGRQFSNSRSEMNVSTLELGDSALYLCASSLTGTGAEKLFFGSGTQLSVL.

This chain uses TRBV28 with TRBJ2-7; 10 nucleotides agree with TRBD1. V was clipped by 6 bases and J by 4 bases; unmatched bases: 9. The germline V gene has CDR1 MDHEN and CDR2 SYDVKM. The CDR3 sequence is 15 residues long. The CDR3 coding sequence is TGTGCCAGCAGCTCAACGGGACAGGGGATTTACGAGCAGTACTTC. It specifies CASSSTGQGIYEQYF.

V usage is TRBV28 and J usage is TRBJ1-2; 9 bases are a match to TRBD1. The V segment lost 6 bases and the J segment 5 bases; nucleotides outside the gene matches: 7. This CDR3 region has 14 residues. The V gene's germline CDR1 is MDHEN and CDR2 SYDVKM. This CDR3 reads CASSPGTGRYGYTF. In DNA, the CDR3 is TGTGCCAGCAGCCCCGGGACAGGGAGGTATGGCTACACCTTC.

This rearrangement joins TRBV10-1 to TRBJ1-6; 8 bases match TRBD1. With V trimmed by 7 bases and J by 2 bases, 7 bases remained unmatched. CDR3 length equals 16 residues. Germline V gives CDR1 WNHNN, CDR2 SYGVQD (reference sequence). CDR3 coding DNA: TGCGCCAGCACCATCGACAGGGGTCCCTATAATTCACCCCTCCACTTT. The encoded protein is CASTIDRGPYNSPLHF.

The CDR3 loop is CASSSGGRGMNTEAFF. CDR3 bases: TGTGCCAGCAGCTCCGGTGGGAGGGGAATGAACACTGAAGCTTTCTTT. This chain uses TRBV6-6 with TRBJ1-1; tentative D call: TRBD1 (5 bases). The CDR3 runs to 16 residues. The V and J ends lost 6 bases and 0 bases respectively, with 17 bases between them. CDR1 and CDR2 (germline): MNHNY, SVGAGI (reference sequence).

V usage is TRBV10-2 and J usage is TRBJ2-7; D possibly corresponds to TRBD1 (6 bases). The V gene lost 0 bases and the J gene lost 2 bases, with 14 bases spanning the gap. Germline V lookup: CDR1 WSHSY, CDR2 SAAADI. There are 16 residues in the CDR3. The CDR3 spells CASSESQGLPPYEQYF. The CDR3, as DNA: TGCGCCAGCAGTGAGTCCCAGGGGCTCCCCCCCTACGAGCAGTACTTC.

The CDR3 spells CASSFGSSYNEQFF. The CDR3 nucleotides are TGTGCCAGCTCATTCGGGTCCTCCTACAATGAGCAGTTCTTC. The chain combines TRBV18 with TRBJ2-1, with no clear D. Germline values: CDR1 KGHSH, CDR2 LQKENI. The V and J ends lost 5 bases and 0 bases respectively, with 8 bases between them. This CDR3 spans 14 amino acids.

The table lists this clone with a count of one. The rearrangement links TRBV18 to TRBJ1-1, with D hard to call. V was clipped by 6 bases and J by 5 bases, with 10 bases between them. Germline loops: CDR1 KGHSH, CDR2 LQKENI. The CDR3 length is 12 residues. As DNA, the CDR3 is TGTGCCAGCTCGGAGGGAGCTACTGAAGCTTTCTTT. It specifies CASSEGATEAFF.

The chain joins TRBV28 to TRBJ1-1; D is undetermined. Germline CDR1 and CDR2: MDHEN and SYDVKM. There are 15 residues in the CDR3. V gave up 3 bases and J gave up 2 bases, with 13 bases separating them. The CDR3 spells CASSFGGVGNTEAFF. The CDR3 nucleotides read TGTGCCAGCAGTTTCGGCGGGGTTGGAAACACTGAAGCTTTCTTT.

This clone came up once. V usage is TRBV15 and J usage is TRBJ1-2; D is ambiguous. CDR3 length: 13 amino acids. Trimming left V 1 base short and J 8 bases short, with 11 bases between. CDR1 and CDR2 (germline): LNHNV, YYDKDF (reference sequence). The CDR3 region is CATSRGGSQGYTF. The CDR3 DNA reads TGTGCCACCAGCAGAGGAGGGTCTCAGGGCTACACCTTC.

This chain joins TRBV6-2 or TRBV6-3 and TRBJ1-5; D is ambiguous. The CDR3 consists of 18 residues. Trimming took off 0 bases at V and 1 base at J, with 16 bases between the two ends. Germline V lookup: CDR1 MNHEY, CDR2 SVGEGT. The CDR3 DNA is TGTGCCAGCAGTTACTCCGGGGTGGCAGGAGGAAGCAATCAGCCCCAGCATTTT. Amino acids: CASSYSGVAGGSNQPQHF.

The genes are TRBV7-9 and TRBJ1-6; 8 bases agree with TRBD1. This CDR3 is 16 amino acids long. The V gene's germline CDR1 is SEHNR and CDR2 FQNEAQ (reference sequence). Germline trimming cut 2 bases from V and 9 bases from J; bases unmatched to any gene: 9. CDR3 nucleotide sequence: TGTGCCAGCAGCTTATCCGCAGGGGGCACAGGTTCACCCCTCCACTTT. Translated: CASSLSAGGTGSPLHF.

This chain connects TRBV6-6 to TRBJ1-5; weak D call: TRBD1 (5 bases). This CDR3 region has 16 residues. From germline, CDR1 is MNHNY and CDR2 SVGAGI (reference sequence). V gave up 0 bases and J gave up 3 bases, with 12 bases separating them. The CDR3 spells CASSYSQARPNQPQHF. DNA of the CDR3: TGTGCCAGCAGTTACTCACAGGCGCGACCCAATCAGCCCCAGCATTTT.

J is TRBJ2-3 and V is TRBV7-9; 7 bases match TRBD1. The junction had 2 bases not matched to a gene; V was cut back by 4 bases and J by 1 base. From germline, CDR1 is SEHNR and CDR2 FQNEAQ (reference sequence). The CDR3 totals 14 residues. As DNA, the CDR3 is TGTGCCAGCAGCTCCGGGACAGGCACAGATACGCAGTATTTT. Amino acid sequence: CASSSGTGTDTQYF. The full variable domain, its missing parts supplied by reference TRBV7-9 and TRBJ2-3, is DTGVSQNPRHKITKRGQNVTFRCDPISEHNRLYWYRQTLGQGPEFLTYFQNEAQLEKSRLLSDRFSAERPKGSFSTLEIQRTEQGDSAMYLCASSSGTGTDTQYFGPGTRLTVL.

This clone was recorded only once. This chain links TRBV30 with TRBJ2-5, with 7 bases fitting TRBD1. The CDR3 contains 11 residues. V lost 4 bases to trimming and J lost 4 bases; unmatched junction nucleotides: 0. Germline V gene sequence: CDR1 GTSNPN, CDR2 SVGIG (reference sequence). The CDR3, as DNA: TGTGCCTGGAACAGGGGAGAGACCCAGTACTTC. Translation gives CAWNRGETQYF.

CDR3: CAWSVRRGAYEQYF. DNA for the CDR3: TGTGCCTGGAGTGTACGGCGGGGGGCCTACGAGCAGTACTTC. The rearrangement links TRBV30 to TRBJ2-7; 8 nucleotides match TRBD2. Germline lookup yields CDR1 GTSNPN and CDR2 SVGIG (reference sequence). The CDR3 is 14 residues long. Germline trimming cut 0 bases from V and 2 bases from J; bases unmatched to any gene: 3.